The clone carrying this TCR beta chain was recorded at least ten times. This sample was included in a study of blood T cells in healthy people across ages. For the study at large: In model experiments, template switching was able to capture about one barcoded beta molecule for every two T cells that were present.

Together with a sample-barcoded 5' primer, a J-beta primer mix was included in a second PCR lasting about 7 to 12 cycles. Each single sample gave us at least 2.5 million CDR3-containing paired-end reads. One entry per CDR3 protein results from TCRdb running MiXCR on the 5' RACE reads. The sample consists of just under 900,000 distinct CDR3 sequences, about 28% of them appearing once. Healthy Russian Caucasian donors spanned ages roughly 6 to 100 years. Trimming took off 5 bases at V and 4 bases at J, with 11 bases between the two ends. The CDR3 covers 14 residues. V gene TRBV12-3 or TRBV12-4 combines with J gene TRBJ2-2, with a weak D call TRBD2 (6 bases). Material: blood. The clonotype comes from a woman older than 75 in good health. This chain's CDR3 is CASSIGGTTGELFF. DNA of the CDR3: TGTGCCAGCAGTATCGGGGGAACCACCGGGGAGCTGTTTTTT.